This T cell receptor beta chain comes out of a study of beta chain features in type 1 diabetes. Across the whole study: Cell yields, gender and age were similar in healthy donors and patients. Study findings and constraints: More deletions and fewer insertions at VDJ junctions were seen in type 1 diabetes patients. Within the patient group, naive, central memory and Treg TCRB repertoires appeared more similar to each other than within healthy donors. Type 1 diabetes patients had TCRB CDR3s that were shorter (moderately but significantly so) in all four CD4+ subsets.

Germline lookup yields CDR1 MGHDK and CDR2 SYGVNS. The CDR3 consists of 13 residues. V lost 2 bases, J lost 7 bases, and 12 bases lay in between. It was via CD45RO/CCR7/CD25/CD127/CD95/CD27 that CD4+ naive, central memory, regulatory and stem cell-like memory cells were sorted. As every portion of the isolated RNA was reverse transcribed, the sequencing read expressed TCRB transcripts. Libraries were prepared by immunoSEQ multiplex PCR; TCRdb keeps only in-frame clonotypes and omits some of them. This sample has 150,000 to 200,000 clones, with more than 60% found just once. A remark on this clone: Its antigen is as yet unknown.

V is TRBV25-1 and J is TRBJ2-7; D unresolved. The receptor comes from a man under 40 with type 1 diabetes. The sequenced sample consisted of naive CD4+ T cells from blood. The CDR3 protein is CASSEAPLGEQYF. The DNA of the CDR3 is TGTGCCAGCAGTGAAGCCCCCTTGGGAGAGCAGTACTTC.